The source of this T cell receptor beta chain is a study of shared clonotypes between healthy human individuals. TCRdb keeps only in-frame clones here, not all; method: immunoSEQ multiplex PCR. The table has roughly 2,500,000 clones, 93% seen once. Trimming shortened V by 2 bases and J by 0 bases, and 2 bases separated the two germline ends. CDR1 is SEHNR and CDR2 is FQNEAQ in the germline V gene (reference sequence). The CDR3 runs to 13 residues. About this clone: The target antigen is unknown. Other nucleotide sequences in the sample specify the same CDR3.

Study observations and caveats: Naive subsets tended to show greater estimated richness than memory subsets. Sampling covered blood only; tissue repertoires likely differ.

This clonotype originated in a man younger than 35 in good health. Some clones in this sample may be carry-over from other donors' samples. The V gene is TRBV7-9, the J gene TRBJ2-1; D gene unclear. Sequenced: naive CD4+ T cells from PBMCs. Subset denoted: CD45RA+ positively selected. In DNA form, the CDR3 reads TGTGCCAGCAGCTTAAGCTCCTACAATGAGCAGTTCTTC. Translation gives CASSLSSYNEQFF.